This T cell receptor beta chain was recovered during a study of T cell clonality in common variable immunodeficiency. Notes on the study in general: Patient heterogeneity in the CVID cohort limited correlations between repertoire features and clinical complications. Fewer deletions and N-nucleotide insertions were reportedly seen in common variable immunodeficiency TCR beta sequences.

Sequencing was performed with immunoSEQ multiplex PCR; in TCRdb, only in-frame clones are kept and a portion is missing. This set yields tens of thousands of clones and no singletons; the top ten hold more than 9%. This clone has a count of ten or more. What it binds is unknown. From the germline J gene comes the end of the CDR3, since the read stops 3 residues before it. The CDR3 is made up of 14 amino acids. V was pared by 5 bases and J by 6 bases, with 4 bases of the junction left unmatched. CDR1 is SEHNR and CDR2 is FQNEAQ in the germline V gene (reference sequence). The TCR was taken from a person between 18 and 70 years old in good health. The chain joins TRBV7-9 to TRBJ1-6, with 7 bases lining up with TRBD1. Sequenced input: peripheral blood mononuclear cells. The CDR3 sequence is CASSRGQSNSPLHF. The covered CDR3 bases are TGTGCCAGCAGCCGGGGACAGAGTAATTCACCC.